The TCR beta chain under discussion was sequenced for a study of metastatic and nonmetastatic thyroid tumors. The wider study: Comparison of repertoires was carried out across blood and tumor or nodule tissue from malignant and benign thyroid patients. Study-level points and caveats: It was reported that TCR beta diversity was significantly higher in malignant thyroid tumors than benign nodules, in blood and tumor.

The CDR3 totals 14 residues. V lost 4 bases and J lost 3; bases outside the gene matches: 6. Germline V gene sequence: CDR1 DFQATT, CDR2 SNEGSKA (reference sequence). All patients reached thyroid surgery having received no treatment beforehand. The sample holds many counts of this clone. Antigen unknown. As originally analysed: Construction of a distant-metastasis classifier for papillary thyroid cancer relied on CDR3 differences across clinicopathological groups. TCRdb re-clonotyped the PCR reads through MiXCR. TCRdb, not the authors, supplied the V and J calls. The sample holds about 26,000 clones; roughly 26% are singletons and the top ten take approximately 6%.

The chain combines TRBV20-1 with TRBJ2-3; 8 bases are shared with TRBD1. Sequencing was carried out using blood. The clonotype originates from a female donor with papillary thyroid cancer or a benign thyroid nodule (not recorded which). Some clones in this sample may be carry-over from other donors' samples. The CDR3 DNA sequence: TGCAGTGCTATAGAGACAGGGGCGACAGATACGCAGTATTTT. Protein sequence: CSAIETGATDTQYF.